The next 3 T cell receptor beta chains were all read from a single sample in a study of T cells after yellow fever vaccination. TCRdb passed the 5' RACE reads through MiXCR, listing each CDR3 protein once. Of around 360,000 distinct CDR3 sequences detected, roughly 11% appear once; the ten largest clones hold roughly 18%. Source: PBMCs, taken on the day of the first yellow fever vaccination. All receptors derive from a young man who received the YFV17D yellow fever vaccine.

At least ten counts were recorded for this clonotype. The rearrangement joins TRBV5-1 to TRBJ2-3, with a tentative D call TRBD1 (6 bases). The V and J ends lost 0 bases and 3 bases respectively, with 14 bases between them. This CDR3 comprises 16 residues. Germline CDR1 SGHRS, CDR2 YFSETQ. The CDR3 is CASSLGQVTGTDTQYF. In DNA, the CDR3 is TGCGCCAGCAGCTTGGGACAGGTAACCGGGACAGATACGCAGTATTTT.

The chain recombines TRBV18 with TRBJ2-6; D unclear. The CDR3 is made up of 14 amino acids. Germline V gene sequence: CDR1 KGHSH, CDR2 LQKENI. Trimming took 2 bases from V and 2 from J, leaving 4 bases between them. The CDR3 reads CASSPSPGANVLTF. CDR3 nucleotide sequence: TGTGCCAGCTCACCATCCCCTGGGGCCAACGTCCTGACTTTC. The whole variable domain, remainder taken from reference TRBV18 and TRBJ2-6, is NAGVMQNPRHLVRRRGQEARLRCSPMKGHSHVYWYRQLPEEGLKFMVYLQKENIIDESGMPKERFSAEFPKEGPSILRIQQVVRGDSAAYFCASSPSPGANVLTFGAGSRLTVL.

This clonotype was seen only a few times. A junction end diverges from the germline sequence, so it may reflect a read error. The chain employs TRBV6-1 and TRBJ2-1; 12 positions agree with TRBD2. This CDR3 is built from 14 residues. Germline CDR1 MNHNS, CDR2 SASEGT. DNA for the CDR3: TGTGCCAGCAGTCCGTGGACTAGCGGGGAGGACCTTGTCTTC. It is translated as CASSPWTSGEDLVF.